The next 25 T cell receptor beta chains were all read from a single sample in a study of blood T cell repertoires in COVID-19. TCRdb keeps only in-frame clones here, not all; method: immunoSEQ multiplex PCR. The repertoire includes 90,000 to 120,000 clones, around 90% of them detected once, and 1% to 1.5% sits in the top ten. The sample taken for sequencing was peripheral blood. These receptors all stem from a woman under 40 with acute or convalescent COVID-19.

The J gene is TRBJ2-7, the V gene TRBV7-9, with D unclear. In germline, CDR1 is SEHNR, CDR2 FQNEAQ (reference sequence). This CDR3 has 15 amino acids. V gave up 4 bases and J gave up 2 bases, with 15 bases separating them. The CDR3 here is CASSSTVGRTYEQYF. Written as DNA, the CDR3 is TGTGCCAGCAGCTCCACTGTTGGGCGTACCTACGAGCAGTACTTC. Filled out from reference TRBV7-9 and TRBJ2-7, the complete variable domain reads DTGVSQNPRHKITKRGQNVTFRCDPISEHNRLYWYRQTLGQGPEFLTYFQNEAQLEKSRLLSDRFSAERPKGSFSTLEIQRTEQGDSAMYLCASSSTVGRTYEQYFGPGTRLTVT.

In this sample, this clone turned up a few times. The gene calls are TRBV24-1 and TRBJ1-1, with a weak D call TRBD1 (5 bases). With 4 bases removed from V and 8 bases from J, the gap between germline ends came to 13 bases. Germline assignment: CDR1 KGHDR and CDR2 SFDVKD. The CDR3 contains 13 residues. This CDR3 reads CATSEGLRGEAFF. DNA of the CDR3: TGTGCCACCAGTGAGGGACTCCGGGGGGAAGCTTTCTTT.

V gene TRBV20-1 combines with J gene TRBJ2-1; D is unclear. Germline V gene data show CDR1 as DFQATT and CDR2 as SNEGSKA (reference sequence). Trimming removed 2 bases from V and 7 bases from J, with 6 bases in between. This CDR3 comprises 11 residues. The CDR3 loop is CSARWQNEQFF. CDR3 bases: TGCAGTGCTAGATGGCAAAATGAGCAGTTCTTC.

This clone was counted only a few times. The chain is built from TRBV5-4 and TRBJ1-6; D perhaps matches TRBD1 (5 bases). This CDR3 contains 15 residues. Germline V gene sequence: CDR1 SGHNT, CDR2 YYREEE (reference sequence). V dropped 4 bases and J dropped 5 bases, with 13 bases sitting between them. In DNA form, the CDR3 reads TGTGCCAGCAGCGGAGGGGTACTGGATAATTCACCCCTCCACTTT. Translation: CASSGGVLDNSPLHF. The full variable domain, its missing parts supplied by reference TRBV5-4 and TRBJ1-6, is ETGVTQSPTHLIKTRGQQVTLRCSSQSGHNTVSWYQQALGQGPQFIFQYYREEENGRGNFPPRFSGLQFPNYSSELNVNALELDDSALYLCASSGGVLDNSPLHFGNGTRLTVT.

The CDR3 region is CASSTTGLNTEAFF. The CDR3 DNA is TGTGCCAGTAGTACGACAGGGTTGAACACTGAAGCTTTCTTT. The chain links TRBV19 to TRBJ1-1; 7 nucleotides match TRBD1. V lost 4 bases and J lost 0; bases outside the gene matches: 2. CDR3 length: 14 amino acids. Germline lookup yields CDR1 LNHDA and CDR2 SQIVND (reference sequence).

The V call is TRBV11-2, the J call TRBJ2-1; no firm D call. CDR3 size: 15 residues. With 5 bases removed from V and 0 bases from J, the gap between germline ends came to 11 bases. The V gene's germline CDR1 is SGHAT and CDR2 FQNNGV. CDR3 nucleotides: TGTGCCAGCAGCCCAGGATCCCGCTCCTACAATGAGCAGTTCTTC. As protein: CASSPGSRSYNEQFF.

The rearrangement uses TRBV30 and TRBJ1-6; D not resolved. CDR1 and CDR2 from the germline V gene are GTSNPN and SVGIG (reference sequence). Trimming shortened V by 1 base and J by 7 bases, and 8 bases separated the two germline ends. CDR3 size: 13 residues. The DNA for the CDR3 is TGTGCCTGGAGTGAGTCGGGGAATTCACCCCTCCACTTT. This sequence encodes CAWSESGNSPLHF.

The CDR3 sequence: CASSYSVGGARTEAFF. In DNA, the CDR3 is TGTGCCAGCAGTTACTCGGTGGGGGGGGCGCGGACTGAAGCTTTCTTT. The rearrangement links TRBV6-2 or TRBV6-3 to TRBJ1-1; maybe TRBD1 (6 bases). V was pared by 0 bases and J by 5 bases, with 16 bases between. This CDR3 has 16 amino acids. Germline assignment: CDR1 MNHEY and CDR2 SVGEGT.

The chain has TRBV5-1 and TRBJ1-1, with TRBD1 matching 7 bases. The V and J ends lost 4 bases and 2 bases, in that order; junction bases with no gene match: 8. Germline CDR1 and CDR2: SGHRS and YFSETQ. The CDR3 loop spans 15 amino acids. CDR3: CASSPGTARNTEAFF. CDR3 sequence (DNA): TGCGCCAGCAGCCCCGGGACAGCCAGAAACACTGAAGCTTTCTTT.

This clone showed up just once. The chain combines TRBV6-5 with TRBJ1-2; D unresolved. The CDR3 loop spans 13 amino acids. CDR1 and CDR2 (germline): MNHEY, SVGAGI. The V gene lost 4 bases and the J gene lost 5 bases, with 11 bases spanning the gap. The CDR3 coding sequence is TGTGCCAGCAGTTCGGGGAGGGAATATGGCTACACCTTC. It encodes CASSSGREYGYTF.

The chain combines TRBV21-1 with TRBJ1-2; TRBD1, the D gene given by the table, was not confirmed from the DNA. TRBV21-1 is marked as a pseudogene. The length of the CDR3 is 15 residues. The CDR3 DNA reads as TGTGCCAGCAGCAAAGGCCCCACAGGGTACGGTGGCTACACCTTC. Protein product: CASSKGPTGYGGYTF.

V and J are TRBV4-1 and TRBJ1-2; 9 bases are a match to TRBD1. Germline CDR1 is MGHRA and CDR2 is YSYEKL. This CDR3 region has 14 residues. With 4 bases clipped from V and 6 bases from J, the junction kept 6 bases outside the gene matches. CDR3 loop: CASSRTQGADGYTF. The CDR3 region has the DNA TGCGCCAGCAGCCGCACACAGGGGGCCGATGGCTACACCTTC.

The CDR3 DNA reads as TGTGCCAGCAATCCTAGACGTTCGCGGATGAATGAAAAACTGTTTTTT. Amino acid sequence: CASNPRRSRMNEKLFF. The V call is TRBV28, the J call TRBJ1-4, with D unresolved. CDR1 and CDR2 (germline): MDHEN, SYDVKM. This CDR3 has 16 residues. V was shortened by 7 bases and J by 5 bases, with 20 bases between the two germline ends.

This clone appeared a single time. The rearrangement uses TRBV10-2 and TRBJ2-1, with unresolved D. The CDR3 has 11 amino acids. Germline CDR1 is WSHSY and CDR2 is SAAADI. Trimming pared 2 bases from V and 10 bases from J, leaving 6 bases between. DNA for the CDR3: TGCGCCAGCAGTGAGGAGGTGGAGCAGTTCTTC. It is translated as CASSEEVEQFF.

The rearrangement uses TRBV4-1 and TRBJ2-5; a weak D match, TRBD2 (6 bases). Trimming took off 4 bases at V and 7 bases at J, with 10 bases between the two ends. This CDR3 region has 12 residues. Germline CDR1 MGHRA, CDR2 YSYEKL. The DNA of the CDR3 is TGCGCCAGCAGCCCAGTCGGGGGGACCCAGTACTTC. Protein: CASSPVGGTQYF.

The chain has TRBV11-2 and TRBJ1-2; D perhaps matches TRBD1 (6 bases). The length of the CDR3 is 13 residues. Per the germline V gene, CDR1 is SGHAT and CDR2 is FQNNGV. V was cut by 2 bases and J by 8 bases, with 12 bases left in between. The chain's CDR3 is CASSLSGAEGYTF. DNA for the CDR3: TGTGCCAGCAGCTTATCAGGGGCGGAAGGCTACACCTTC.

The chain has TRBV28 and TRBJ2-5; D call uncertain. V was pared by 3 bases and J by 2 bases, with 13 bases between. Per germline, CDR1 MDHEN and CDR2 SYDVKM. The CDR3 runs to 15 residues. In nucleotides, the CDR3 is TGTGCCAGCAGTTTCGAGGAGAATACGCAAGAGACCCAGTACTTC. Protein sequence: CASSFEENTQETQYF.

This CDR3 reads CASSPGQLYGYTF. The CDR3 bases are TGTGCCAGCTCACCGGGACAGCTATATGGCTACACCTTC. The chain recombines TRBV18 with TRBJ1-2; 7 positions match TRBD1. There are 13 residues in the CDR3. Germline-derived CDR1 and CDR2 are KGHSH and LQKENI. With V trimmed by 3 bases and J by 5 bases, 3 bases remained unmatched.

The CDR3: CASNPLSGQGVLEQFF. In DNA, the CDR3 is TGTGCCAGCAACCCATTATCGGGACAGGGGGTTCTTGAGCAGTTCTTC. The chain has TRBV28 and TRBJ2-1; TRBD1 aligns across 11 bases. Germline CDR1 and CDR2: MDHEN and SYDVKM. CDR3 length equals 16 residues. J lost 9 bases, V lost 7 bases, and 14 bases had no gene match.

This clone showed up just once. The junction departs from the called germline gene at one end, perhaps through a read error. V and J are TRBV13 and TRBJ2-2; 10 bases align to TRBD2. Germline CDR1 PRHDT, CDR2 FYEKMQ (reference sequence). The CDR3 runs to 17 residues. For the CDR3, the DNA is TGTGCCGGCAGCTTCAGGACTAGCGGAGAGGGGACCGGGGAGCTGTTTTTT. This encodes CAGSFRTSGEGTGELFF.

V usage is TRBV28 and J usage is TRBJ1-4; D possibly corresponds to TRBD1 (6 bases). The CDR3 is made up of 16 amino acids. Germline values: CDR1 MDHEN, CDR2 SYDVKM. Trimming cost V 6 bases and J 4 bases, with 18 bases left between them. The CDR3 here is CASSYIRQVHNEKLFF. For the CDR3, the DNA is TGTGCCAGCAGCTACATCCGACAGGTACATAATGAAAAACTGTTTTTT.

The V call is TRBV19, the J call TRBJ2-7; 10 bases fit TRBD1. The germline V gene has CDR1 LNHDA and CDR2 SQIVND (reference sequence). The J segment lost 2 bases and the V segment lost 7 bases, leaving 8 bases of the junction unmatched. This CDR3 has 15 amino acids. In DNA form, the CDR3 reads TGTGCCAGTAAATGGGGGGGGACAGGGGCCTACGAGCAGTACTTC. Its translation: CASKWGGTGAYEQYF.

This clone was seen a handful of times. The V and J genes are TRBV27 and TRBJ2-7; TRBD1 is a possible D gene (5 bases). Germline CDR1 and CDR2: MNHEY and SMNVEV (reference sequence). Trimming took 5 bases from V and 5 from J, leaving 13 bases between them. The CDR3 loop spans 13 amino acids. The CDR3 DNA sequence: TGTGCCAGCAGTCCCCGCCAAGGGGACGAGCAGTACTTC. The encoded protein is CASSPRQGDEQYF.

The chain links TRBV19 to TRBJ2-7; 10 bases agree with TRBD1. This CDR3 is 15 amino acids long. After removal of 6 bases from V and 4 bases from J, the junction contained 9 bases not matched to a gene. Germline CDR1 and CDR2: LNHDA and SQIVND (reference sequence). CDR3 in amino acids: CASRRSGQGLYEQYF. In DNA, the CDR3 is TGTGCCAGTAGAAGGTCGGGACAGGGGCTTTACGAGCAGTACTTC.

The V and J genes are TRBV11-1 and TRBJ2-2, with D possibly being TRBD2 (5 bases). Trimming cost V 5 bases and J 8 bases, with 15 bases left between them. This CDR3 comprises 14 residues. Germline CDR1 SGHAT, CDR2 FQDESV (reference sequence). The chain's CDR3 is CASSPPAGGGELFF. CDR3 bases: TGTGCCAGCAGCCCGCCGGCGGGCGGAGGGGAGCTGTTTTTT.